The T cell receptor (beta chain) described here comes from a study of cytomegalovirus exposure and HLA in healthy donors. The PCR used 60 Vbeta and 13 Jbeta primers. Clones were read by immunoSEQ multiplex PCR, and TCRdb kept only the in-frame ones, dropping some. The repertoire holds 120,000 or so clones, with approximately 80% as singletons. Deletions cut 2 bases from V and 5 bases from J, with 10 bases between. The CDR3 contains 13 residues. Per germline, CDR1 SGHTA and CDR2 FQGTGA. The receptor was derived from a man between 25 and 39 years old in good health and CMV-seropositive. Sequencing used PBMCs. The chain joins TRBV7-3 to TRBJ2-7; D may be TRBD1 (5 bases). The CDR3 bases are TGTGCCAGCAGCTTAGCAGGGAACCACGAGCAGTACTTC. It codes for CASSLAGNHEQYF.